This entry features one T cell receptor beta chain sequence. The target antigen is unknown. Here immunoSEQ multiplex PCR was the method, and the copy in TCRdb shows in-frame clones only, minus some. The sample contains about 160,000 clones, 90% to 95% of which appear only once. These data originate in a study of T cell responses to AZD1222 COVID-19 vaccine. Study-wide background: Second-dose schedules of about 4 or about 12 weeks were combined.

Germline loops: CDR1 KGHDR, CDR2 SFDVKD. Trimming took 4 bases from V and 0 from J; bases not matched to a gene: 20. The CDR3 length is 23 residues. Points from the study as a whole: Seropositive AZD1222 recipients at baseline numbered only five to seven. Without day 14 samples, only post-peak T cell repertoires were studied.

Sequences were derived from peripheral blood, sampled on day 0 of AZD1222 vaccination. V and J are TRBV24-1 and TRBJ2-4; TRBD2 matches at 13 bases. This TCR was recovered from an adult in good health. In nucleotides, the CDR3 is TGTGCCACCAGTGACACTCCAGAACTAGCGGGGGGGAGTCCCATTAAAGCCAAAAACATTCAGTACTTC. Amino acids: CATSDTPELAGGSPIKAKNIQYF.